These 8 T cell receptor beta chains came from one sample sequenced in a study of CD8 T cells in ankylosing spondylitis. No antigens are known for them. TCRdb processed the 5' RACE reads anew with MiXCR; each CDR3 protein has one entry. The table lists around 430,000 distinct CDR3 sequences, 17% of them singletons. Study-level findings and limits: Characteristic of ankylosing spondylitis blood, it appeared, was a TCR beta motif comprising roughly eight highly homologous variants.

Source material: blood, either unsorted or a sorted T cell fraction (not recorded which). The receptors here all came from a male donor with ankylosing spondylitis.

This clonotype was observed at least ten times. The genes are TRBV12-3 or TRBV12-4 and TRBJ2-2; D is unresolved. The CDR3 spans 13 residues. Trimming pared 6 bases from V and 6 bases from J, leaving 11 bases between. The CDR3 is CASSRGNSGELFF. The CDR3 nucleotides read TGTGCCAGCAGCCGTGGGAATTCCGGGGAGCTGTTTTTT.

In this sample, this clonotype turned up a few times. This rearrangement joins TRBV24-1 to TRBJ2-3, with D maybe TRBD1 (6 bases). CDR3 size: 20 residues. Between the trimmed V and J ends, which lost 5 bases and 3 bases, there was a span of 29 bases. Germline lookup yields CDR1 KGHDR and CDR2 SFDVKD. In DNA form, the CDR3 reads TGTGCCACCAGTGGCTTTTCCGGGCGGTCGTTGGACAGCTATACAGATACGCAGTATTTT. It specifies CATSGFSGRSLDSYTDTQYF.

The rearrangement uses TRBV18 and TRBJ1-1; 8 bases match TRBD1. The ends lost 2 bases at V and 3 bases at J; junction bases unmatched: 5. The CDR3 covers 15 residues. Germline CDR1 and CDR2: KGHSH and LQKENI. The CDR3 DNA reads as TGTGCCAGCTCACCAGGACAGGGTTCGTACACTGAAGCTTTCTTT. This gives the protein CASSPGQGSYTEAFF. Variable domain in full (rest from reference TRBV18 and TRBJ1-1): NAGVMQNPRHLVRRRGQEARLRCSPMKGHSHVYWYRQLPEEGLKFMVYLQKENIIDESGMPKERFSAEFPKEGPSILRIQQVVRGDSAAYFCASSPGQGSYTEAFFGQGTRLTVV.

This clonotype was seen a few times. The V call is TRBV11-1, the J call TRBJ1-4, with 9 bases fitting TRBD1. The CDR3 covers 18 residues. The V gene end was trimmed by 4 bases and the J gene end by 8 bases; junction bases not matched to a gene: 17. In germline, CDR1 is SGHAT, CDR2 FQDESV (reference sequence). This CDR3 reads CASSYQTGGAVIWEKLFF. DNA of the CDR3: TGTGCCAGCAGCTACCAAACAGGGGGCGCGGTAATTTGGGAAAAACTGTTTTTT.

This chain links TRBV29-1 with TRBJ1-2; D is possibly TRBD1 (5 bases). Germline CDR1 and CDR2: SQVTM and ANQGSEA. The V end was cut by 6 bases, the J end by 5 bases, with 16 bases between. The CDR3 has 13 residues. The DNA for the CDR3 is TGCAGCGTACCGGATTGGGGCACATATGGCTACACCTTC. This sequence encodes CSVPDWGTYGYTF.

The CDR3 loop is CASSGLGEETQYF. The CDR3 DNA reads TGTGCCAGCAGCGGGCTAGGAGAAGAGACCCAGTACTTC. The chain joins TRBV6-2 or TRBV6-3 to TRBJ2-5; D remains unclear. Germline V CDR1 and CDR2: MNHEY, SVGEGT. Trimming removed 6 bases at V and 3 bases at J, with 11 bases between. The CDR3 sequence is 13 residues long.

The chain couples TRBV20-1 to TRBJ2-1, with D unclear. CDR1 is DFQATT and CDR2 is SNEGSKA in the germline V gene (reference sequence). V was trimmed by 4 bases and J by 5 bases, leaving 9 bases between them. The CDR3 consists of 12 residues. The CDR3 loop reads CSAIKQDNEQFF. The CDR3 DNA sequence: TGCAGTGCTATTAAACAAGACAATGAGCAGTTCTTC.

The rearrangement uses TRBV27 and TRBJ1-6; unclear D gene. The germline V gene encodes CDR1 MNHEY and CDR2 SMNVEV (reference sequence). The CDR3 is 13 amino acids. V was trimmed by 6 bases and J by 9 bases, leaving 12 bases between them. This CDR3 reads CASRGRVSSPLHF. The CDR3 nucleotides read TGTGCCAGCAGGGGCCGAGTGAGTTCACCCCTCCACTTT.